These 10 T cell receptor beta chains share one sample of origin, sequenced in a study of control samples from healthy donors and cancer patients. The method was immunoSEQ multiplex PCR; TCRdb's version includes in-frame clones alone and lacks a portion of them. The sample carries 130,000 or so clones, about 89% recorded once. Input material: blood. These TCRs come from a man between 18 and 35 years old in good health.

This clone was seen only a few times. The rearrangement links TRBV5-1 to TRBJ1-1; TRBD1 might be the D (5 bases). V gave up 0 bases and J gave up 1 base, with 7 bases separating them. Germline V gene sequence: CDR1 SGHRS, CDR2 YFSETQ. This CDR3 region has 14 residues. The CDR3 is CASSLAGTNTEAFF. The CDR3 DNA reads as TGCGCCAGCAGCTTGGCTGGGACGAACACTGAAGCTTTCTTT.

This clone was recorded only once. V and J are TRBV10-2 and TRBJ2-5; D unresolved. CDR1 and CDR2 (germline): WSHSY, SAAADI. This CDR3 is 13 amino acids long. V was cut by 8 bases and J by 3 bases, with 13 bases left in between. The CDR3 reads CASRPSGEETQYF. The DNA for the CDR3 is TGCGCCAGCCGCCCGAGTGGGGAAGAGACCCAGTACTTC.

The DNA of the CDR3 is TGCGCCAGCAGCTGGGACGGGGACAGGGGGGATTATGGCTACACCTTC. Translating gives CASSWDGDRGDYGYTF. The V gene is TRBV5-1, the J gene TRBJ1-2, with TRBD1 matching 11 bases. The CDR3 sequence is 16 residues long. The germline CDR1 and CDR2 sequences are SGHRS and YFSETQ. With V trimmed by 3 bases and J by 5 bases, 9 bases remained unmatched.

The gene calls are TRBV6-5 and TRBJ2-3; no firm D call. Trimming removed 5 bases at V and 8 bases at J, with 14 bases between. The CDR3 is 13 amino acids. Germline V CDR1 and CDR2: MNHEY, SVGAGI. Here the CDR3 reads CASSPVHSGTQYF. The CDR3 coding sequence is TGTGCCAGCAGTCCCGTCCACTCGGGTACGCAGTATTTT.

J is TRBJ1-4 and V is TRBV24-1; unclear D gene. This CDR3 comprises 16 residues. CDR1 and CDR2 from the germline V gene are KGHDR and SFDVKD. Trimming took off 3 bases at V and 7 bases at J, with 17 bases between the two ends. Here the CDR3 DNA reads TGTGCCACCAGTGATCCACGAGGAGGGATGGGTGAAAAACTGTTTTTT. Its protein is CATSDPRGGMGEKLFF.

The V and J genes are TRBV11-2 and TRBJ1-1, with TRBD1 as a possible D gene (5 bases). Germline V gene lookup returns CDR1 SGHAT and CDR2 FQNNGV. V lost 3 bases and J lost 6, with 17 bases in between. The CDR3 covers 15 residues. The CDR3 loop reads CASSLALVIGAEAFF. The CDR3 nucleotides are TGTGCCAGCAGCTTGGCCCTGGTGATAGGGGCTGAAGCTTTCTTT.

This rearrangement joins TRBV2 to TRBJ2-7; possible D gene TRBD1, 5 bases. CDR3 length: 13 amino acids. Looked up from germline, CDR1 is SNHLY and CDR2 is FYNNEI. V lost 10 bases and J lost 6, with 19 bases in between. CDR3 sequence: CATLPRVNGEQYF. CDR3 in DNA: TGTGCCACCCTCCCCAGGGTTAATGGCGAGCAGTACTTC.

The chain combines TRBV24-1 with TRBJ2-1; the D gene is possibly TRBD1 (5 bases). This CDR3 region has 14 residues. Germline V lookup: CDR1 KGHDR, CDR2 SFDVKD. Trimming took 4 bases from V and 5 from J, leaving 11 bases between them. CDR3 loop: CATSDNRPHNEQFF. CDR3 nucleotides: TGTGCCACCAGTGACAACAGGCCCCACAATGAGCAGTTCTTC.

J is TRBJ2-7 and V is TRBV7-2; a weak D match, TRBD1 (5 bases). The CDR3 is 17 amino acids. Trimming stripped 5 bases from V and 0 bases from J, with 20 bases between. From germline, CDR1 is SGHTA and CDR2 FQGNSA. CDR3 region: CASSLSWTSTSSYEQYF. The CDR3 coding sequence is TGTGCCAGCAGCCTTTCCTGGACAAGCACCAGCTCCTACGAGCAGTACTTC.

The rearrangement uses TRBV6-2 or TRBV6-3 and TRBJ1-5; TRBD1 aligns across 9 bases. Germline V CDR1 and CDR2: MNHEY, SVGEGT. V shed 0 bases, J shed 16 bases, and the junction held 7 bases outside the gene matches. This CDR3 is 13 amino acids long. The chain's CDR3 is CASSYSGTGKIHF. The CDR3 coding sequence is TGTGCCAGCAGTTACTCTGGGACAGGGAAGATTCATTTT.